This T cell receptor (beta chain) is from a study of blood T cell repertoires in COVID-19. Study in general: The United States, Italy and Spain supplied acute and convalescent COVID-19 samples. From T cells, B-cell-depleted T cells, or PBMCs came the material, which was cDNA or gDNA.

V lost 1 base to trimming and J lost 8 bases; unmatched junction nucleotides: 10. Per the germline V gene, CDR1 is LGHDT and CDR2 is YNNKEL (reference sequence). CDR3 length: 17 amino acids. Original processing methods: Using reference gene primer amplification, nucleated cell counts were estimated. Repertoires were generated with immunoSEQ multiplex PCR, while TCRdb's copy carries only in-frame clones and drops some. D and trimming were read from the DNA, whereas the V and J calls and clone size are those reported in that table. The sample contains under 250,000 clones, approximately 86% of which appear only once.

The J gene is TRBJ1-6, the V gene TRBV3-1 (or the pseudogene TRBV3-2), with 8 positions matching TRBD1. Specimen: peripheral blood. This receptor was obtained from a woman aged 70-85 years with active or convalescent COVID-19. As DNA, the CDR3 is TGTGCCAGCAGCCAAGGGGCCCTGGGACAGGATTATTCACCCCTCCACTTT. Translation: CASSQGALGQDYSPLHF.